This record covers a single T cell receptor (beta chain). What it recognizes is unknown. The time point: persistent/refractory GD, antithyroid drugs over 5 years with positive TRAb. PBMC-extracted RNA yielded the TCR library. The peripheral blood volume drawn was 7.5 to 10 milliliters, and it was collected into EDTA tubes. The sample originates from a study of regulatory T cells in long-lasting Graves disease. Trimming took off 5 bases at V and 0 bases at J, with 25 bases between the two ends. Germline CDR1 SGHTA, CDR2 FQGNSA. The CDR3 is 19 residues long. Building of the TCR beta libraries involved iRepertoire HTBI primers and Arm-PCR of CDR3 regions. TCRdb passed the multiplex PCR reads through MiXCR, listing each CDR3 protein once. Of roughly 500,000 distinct CDR3 sequences listed, about 20% are singletons. The study, taken as a whole, reports: Persistent disease was characterized by preferential usage of TRBV28, TRBJ1-2 and TRBJ2-5. Newly diagnosed patients shared more than 750 public clonotypes; persistent patients shared 2,500 to 3,000. Reduced TCR diversity was observed in persistent Graves' patients versus newly diagnosed patients.

The rearrangement uses TRBV7-2 and TRBJ2-5; possible D gene TRBD2, 6 bases. The sample was peripheral blood mononuclear cells (PBMCs), taken when the disease was refractory, from a patient treated with antithyroid drugs. This receptor was identified in a female donor with Graves disease. This CDR3 is CASSLLRVAAPINQETQYF. Written as DNA, the CDR3 is TGTGCCAGCAGCCTACTACGAGTAGCGGCGCCGATAAACCAAGAGACCCAGTACTTC. The full variable domain, with the rest looked up from reference TRBV7-2 and TRBJ2-5, is GAGVSQSPSNKVTEKGKDVELRCDPISGHTALYWYRQSLGQGLEFLIYFQGNSAPDKSGLPSDRFSAERTGGSVSTLTIQRTQQEDSAVYLCASSLLRVAAPINQETQYFGPGTRLLVL.